A single T cell receptor beta chain is shown here with its context. The antigen is unknown. This PCR relied on a set of 60 Vbeta primers and 13 Jbeta primers. TCRdb keeps only in-frame clones here, not all; method: immunoSEQ multiplex PCR. The sample carries 65,000 to 90,000 clones, more than 70% recorded once. Germline V CDR1 and CDR2: SGHAT, FQNNGV. Trimming stripped 5 bases from V and 0 bases from J, with 14 bases between. CDR3 length: 16 amino acids. This entry comes from a study of cytomegalovirus exposure and HLA in healthy donors. Study-level points and caveats: Later analysis suggested links between common viral pathogens and several top significant clusters. Productive status was seen about 87% or about 30% of the time for most TCR beta V segments in an earlier analysis. Per published accounts, TCR beta sequences correctly predicted the HLA-A and HLA-B alleles of most subjects.

The TCR originated in a man in his 60s in good health and CMV-seronegative. The chain employs TRBV11-2 and TRBJ1-3; a weak D match, TRBD1 (6 bases). The material sequenced was PBMCs. The chain's CDR3 is CASSPTIGGSGNTIYF. The DNA of the CDR3 is TGTGCCAGCAGCCCGACCATAGGGGGCTCTGGAAACACCATATATTTT.